This passage covers 3 T cell receptor beta chains from one sample sequenced in a study of OX40 agonist ivuxolimab in advanced cancers. Assay: immunoSEQ multiplex PCR; the TCRdb copy retains only in-frame clones and omits some. Of about 71,000 clones listed, about 94% were seen once; the top ten hold about a sixth. The source was CD4+ or CD8+ T cells sorted from blood, collected in a trial of the OX40 agonist ivuxolimab. The receptors derive from an adult with an advanced solid tumor such as melanoma, head and neck, liver or kidney cancer.

The chain joins TRBV6-5 to TRBJ1-1, with a tentative D call TRBD1 (6 bases). This CDR3 region has 12 residues. The V gene's germline CDR1 is MNHEY and CDR2 SVGAGI. Between the trimmed V and J ends, which lost 8 bases and 4 bases, there was a span of 11 bases. The CDR3 loop reads CASRRGGTEAFF. CDR3 bases: TGTGCCAGCCGAAGAGGGGGCACTGAAGCTTTCTTT.

CDR3 protein: CASRANMNTEAFF. The CDR3, as DNA: TGTGCCAGTAGGGCAAACATGAACACTGAAGCTTTCTTT. J is TRBJ1-1 and V is TRBV19; D remains unclear. V was pared by 6 bases and J by 0 bases, with 8 bases between. The CDR3 runs to 13 residues. CDR1 is LNHDA and CDR2 is SQIVND in the germline V gene (reference sequence).

The chain employs TRBV6-5 and TRBJ2-2; tentative D call: TRBD1 (5 bases). The CDR3 is made up of 16 amino acids. CDR1 MNHEY and CDR2 SVGAGI come from the germline V gene. V was cut by 0 bases and J by 0 bases, with 8 bases left in between. CDR3 bases: TGTGCCAGCAGTTACTCGAGGACACCGAACACCGGGGAGCTGTTTTTT. Protein product: CASSYSRTPNTGELFF.